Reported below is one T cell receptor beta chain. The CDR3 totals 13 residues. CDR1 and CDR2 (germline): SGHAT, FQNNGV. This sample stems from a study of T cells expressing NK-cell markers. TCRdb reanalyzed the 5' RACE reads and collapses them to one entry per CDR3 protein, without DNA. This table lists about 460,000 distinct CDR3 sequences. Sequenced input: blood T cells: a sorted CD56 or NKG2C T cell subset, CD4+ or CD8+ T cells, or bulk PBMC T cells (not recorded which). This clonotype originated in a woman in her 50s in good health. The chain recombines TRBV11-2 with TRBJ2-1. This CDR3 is CASSLGHYDEQFF.